Given below is one T cell receptor beta chain in context. This entry belongs to a study of blood T cell repertoires in COVID-19. Trimming took 7 bases from V and 0 from J, leaving 7 bases between them. The CDR3 spans 12 residues. From germline, CDR1 is SNHLY and CDR2 FYNNEI. TCRdb keeps only in-frame clones here, not all; method: immunoSEQ multiplex PCR. Here the sample spans approximately 150,000 clones, roughly nine tenths being singletons. The TCR sequence derives from a woman aged 55-75 years with active COVID-19. The chain uses TRBV2 and TRBJ2-7, with a weak D call TRBD2 (5 bases). The sequencing input was peripheral blood. Here the CDR3 reads CASKGSSYEQYF. The CDR3 nucleotides are TGTGCCAGCAAAGGGAGCTCCTACGAGCAGTACTTC.